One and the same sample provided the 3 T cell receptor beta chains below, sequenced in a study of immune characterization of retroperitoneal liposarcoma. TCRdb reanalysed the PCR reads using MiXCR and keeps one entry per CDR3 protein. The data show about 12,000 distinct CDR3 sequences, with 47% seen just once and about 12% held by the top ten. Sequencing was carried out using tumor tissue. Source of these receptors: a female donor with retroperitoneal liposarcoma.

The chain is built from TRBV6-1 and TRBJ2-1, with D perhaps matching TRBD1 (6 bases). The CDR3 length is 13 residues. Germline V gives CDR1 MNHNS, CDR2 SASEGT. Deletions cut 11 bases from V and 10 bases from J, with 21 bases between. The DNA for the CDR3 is TGTGCCGTTAAATGGGCAGGGGAGTACGAGCAGTTCTTC. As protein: CAVKWAGEYEQFF.

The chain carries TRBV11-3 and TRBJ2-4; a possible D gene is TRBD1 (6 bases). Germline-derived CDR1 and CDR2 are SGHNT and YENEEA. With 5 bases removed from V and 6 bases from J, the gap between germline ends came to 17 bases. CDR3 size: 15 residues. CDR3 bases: TGTGCCAGCAGCCCAGATGGGACACTAATAAACATTCAGTACTTC. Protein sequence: CASSPDGTLINIQYF. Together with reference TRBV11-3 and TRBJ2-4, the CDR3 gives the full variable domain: EAGVVQSPRYKIIEKKQPVAFWCNPISGHNTLYWYLQNLGQGPELLIRYENEEAVDDSQLPKDRFSAERLKGVDSTLKIQPAELGDSAVYLCASSPDGTLINIQYFGAGTRLSVL.

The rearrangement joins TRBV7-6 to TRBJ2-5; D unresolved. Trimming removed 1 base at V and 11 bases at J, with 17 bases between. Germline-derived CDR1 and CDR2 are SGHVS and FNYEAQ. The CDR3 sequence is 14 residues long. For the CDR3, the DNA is TGTGCCAGCAGCTTAGAGGCTCTACCCCAGGAGCAGTACTTC. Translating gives CASSLEALPQEQYF.